This T cell receptor beta chain emerged from a study of beta chain features in type 1 diabetes. Study-wide results and caveats: TCRB CDR3s from Type 1 diabetes patients were moderately but significantly shorter in all four CD4+ subsets.

V lost 0 bases and J lost 4, with 11 bases in between. CDR1 is MGHRA and CDR2 is YSYEKL in the germline V gene. This CDR3 is built from 15 residues. Comments on this clone: Antigen specificity is unknown.

Expressed TCRB transcripts got sequenced, as all isolated RNA was reverse transcribed. Assay used: immunoSEQ multiplex PCR; TCRdb lists only in-frame clones, some missing. The table includes some 190,000 clones, approximately 8.1% detected once. The sequencing sample was made of central memory CD4+ T cells from blood. The receptor was isolated from a young man with type 1 diabetes. This chain joins TRBV4-1 and TRBJ2-3; no firm D call. The CDR3 loop reads CASSQEFDSPDTQYF. The CDR3 nucleotides are TGCGCCAGCAGCCAAGAATTCGACTCACCAGATACGCAGTATTTT.